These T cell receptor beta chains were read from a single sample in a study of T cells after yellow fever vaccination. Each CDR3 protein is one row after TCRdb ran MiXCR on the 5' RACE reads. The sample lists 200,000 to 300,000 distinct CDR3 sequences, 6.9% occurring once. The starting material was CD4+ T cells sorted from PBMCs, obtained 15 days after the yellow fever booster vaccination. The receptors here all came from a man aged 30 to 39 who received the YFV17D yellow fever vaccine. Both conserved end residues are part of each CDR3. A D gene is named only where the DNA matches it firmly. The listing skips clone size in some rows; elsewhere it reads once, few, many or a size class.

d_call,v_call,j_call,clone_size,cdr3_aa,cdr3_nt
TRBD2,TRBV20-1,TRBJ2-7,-,CSARDNLAGRSSYEQYF,TGCAGTGCTAGAGATAACCTAGCGGGCCGCAGCTCCTACGAGCAGTACTTC
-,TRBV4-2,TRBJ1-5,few,CASSIRYRESNQPQHF,TGTGCCAGCAGCATCCGGTACAGGGAAAGCAATCAGCCCCAGCATTTT
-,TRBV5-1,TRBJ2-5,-,CASRGVARETQYF,TGCGCCAGCAGGGGTGTGGCACGGGAGACCCAGTACTTC
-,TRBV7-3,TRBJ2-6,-,CASSTHGSSGANVLTF,TGTGCCAGCAGCACACACGGGAGCTCTGGGGCCAACGTCCTGACTTTC
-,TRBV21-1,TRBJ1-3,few,CASSKIRAGGYYGNTIYF,TGTGCCAGCAGCAAAATCAGGGCCGGTGGGTATTATGGAAACACCATATATTTT
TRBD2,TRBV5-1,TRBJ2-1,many,CASRATGTSGSTEQFF,TGCGCCAGCAGGGCAACCGGGACTAGCGGGAGTACTGAGCAGTTCTTC
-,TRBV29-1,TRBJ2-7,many,CSVEGVGEQYF,TGCAGCGTTGAAGGTGTTGGGGAGCAGTACTTC
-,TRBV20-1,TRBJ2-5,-,CSASQTLEGETQYF,TGCAGTGCTAGCCAGACTCTGGAGGGGGAGACCCAGTACTTC
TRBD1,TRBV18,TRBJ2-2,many,CASSTSGTGFNTGELFF,TGTGCCAGCTCAACATCCGGGACAGGGTTCAACACCGGGGAGCTGTTTTTT
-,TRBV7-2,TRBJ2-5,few,CASFPRAPRGQETQYF,TGTGCCAGCTTCCCGCGGGCCCCCCGGGGCCAAGAGACCCAGTACTTC
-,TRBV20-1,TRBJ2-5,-,CSASSTHQETQYF,TGCAGTGCTAGTTCGACTCACCAAGAGACCCAGTACTTC
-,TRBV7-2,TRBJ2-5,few,CASSLYPQETQYF,TGTGCCAGCAGCTTATATCCACAAGAGACCCAGTACTTC
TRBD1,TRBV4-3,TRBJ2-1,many,CASSQEASGQVYNEQFF,TGCGCCAGCAGCCAAGAGGCGTCGGGACAGGTCTACAATGAGCAGTTCTTC
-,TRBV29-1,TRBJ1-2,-,CSVVRLTNYGYTF,TGCAGCGTTGTTCGGCTCACTAACTATGGCTACACCTTC
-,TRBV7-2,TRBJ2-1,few,CASSRSGGSYNEQFF,TGTGCCAGCAGCCGGAGTGGGGGGAGTTACAATGAGCAGTTCTTC
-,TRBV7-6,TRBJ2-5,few,CASSLALGGRNKETQYF,TGTGCCAGCAGCTTAGCGCTTGGGGGGCGGAATAAAGAGACCCAGTACTTC
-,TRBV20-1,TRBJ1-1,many,CSPNARARWNTEAFF,TGCAGTCCTAACGCGAGGGCGCGTTGGAACACTGAAGCTTTCTTT
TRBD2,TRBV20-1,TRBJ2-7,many,CSASLAGGPPEQYF,TGCAGTGCTTCACTAGCGGGAGGGCCTCCCGAGCAGTACTTC
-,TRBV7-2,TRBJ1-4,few,CASSLATGLNEKLFF,TGTGCCAGCAGCTTAGCGACAGGCCTTAATGAAAAACTGTTTTTT
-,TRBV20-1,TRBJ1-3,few,CSARGLGQFGNTIYF,TGCAGTGCTAGAGGGCTAGGGCAATTTGGAAACACCATATATTTT
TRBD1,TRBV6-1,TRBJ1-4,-,CASSERSGGEKLFF,TGTGCCAGCAGTGAAAGGTCAGGGGGGGAAAAACTGTTTTTT
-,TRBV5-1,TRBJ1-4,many,CASSLEGAAYEKLFF,TGCGCCAGCAGCTTGGAGGGAGCGGCGTACGAAAAACTGTTTTTT
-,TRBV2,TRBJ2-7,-,CASSEEGYGAF,TGTGCCAGCAGTGAGGAAGGTTACGGGGCCTTC
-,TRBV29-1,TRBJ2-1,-,CSGNLGDNEQFF,TGCAGCGGCAACCTGGGTGACAATGAGCAGTTCTTC
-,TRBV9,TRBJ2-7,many,CASSAREQYF,TGTGCCAGCAGCGCAAGAGAGCAGTACTTC
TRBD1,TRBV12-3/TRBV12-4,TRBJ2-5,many,CASSPNRGRETQYF,TGTGCCAGCAGCCCGAACAGGGGGAGGGAGACCCAGTACTTC
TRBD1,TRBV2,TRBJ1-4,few,CASSEGTGRREKLFF,TGTGCCAGCAGTGAAGGGACAGGGAGACGGGAAAAACTGTTTTTT
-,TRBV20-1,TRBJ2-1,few,CSASFPKGHNEQFF,TGCAGTGCTAGTTTCCCCAAAGGCCACAATGAGCAGTTCTTC
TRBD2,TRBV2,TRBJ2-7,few,CASSEVSGNSYEQYF,TGTGCCAGCAGTGAGGTCAGCGGGAACTCCTACGAGCAGTACTTC
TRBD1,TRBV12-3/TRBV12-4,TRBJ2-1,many,CASSPGGVRTFF,TGTGCCAGCAGCCCAGGGGGAGTTAGAACCTTCTTC
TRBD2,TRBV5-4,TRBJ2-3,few,CASSLQAGVATDTQYF,TGTGCCAGCAGCTTGCAAGCGGGAGTGGCGACAGATACGCAGTATTTT
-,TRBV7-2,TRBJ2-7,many,CASSLGGGGYEQYF,TGTGCCAGCAGCTTGGGGGGAGGTGGGTACGAGCAGTACTTC
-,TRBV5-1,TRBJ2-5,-,CASRPTGDTQETQYF,TGCGCCAGCAGACCTACCGGGGACACGCAAGAGACCCAGTACTTC
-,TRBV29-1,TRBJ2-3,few,CSVGGDTDTQYF,TGCAGCGTTGGGGGAGACACCGATACGCAGTATTTT
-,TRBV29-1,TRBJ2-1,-,CSVGGVGPQNEQFF,TGCAGCGTAGGGGGGGTGGGGCCGCAGAATGAGCAGTTCTTC
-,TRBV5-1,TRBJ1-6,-,CASRGLQGSYNSPLHF,TGCGCCAGCAGAGGACTCCAGGGCTCCTATAATTCACCCCTCCACTTT
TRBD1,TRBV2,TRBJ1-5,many,CARGQANQPQHF,TGTGCCAGAGGACAGGCGAATCAGCCCCAGCATTTT
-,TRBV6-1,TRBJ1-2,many,CASSRIPIYSYTF,TGTGCCAGCAGCAGAATCCCGATATACTCCTACACCTTC
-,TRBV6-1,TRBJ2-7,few,CASSGLTGSEQYF,TGTGCCAGCAGTGGTTTGACAGGTAGCGAGCAGTACTTC
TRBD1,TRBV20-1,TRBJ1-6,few,CSAGTGHNSPLHF,TGCAGTGCCGGGACAGGGCATAATTCACCCCTCCACTTT
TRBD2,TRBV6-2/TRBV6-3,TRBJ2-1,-,CASSYYSSGNEQFF,TGTGCCAGCAGTTATTACTCTAGCGGCAATGAGCAGTTCTTC
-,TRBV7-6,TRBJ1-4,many,CASSPRQASNEKLFF,TGTGCCAGCAGCCCCCGACAGGCGTCTAATGAAAAACTGTTTTTT
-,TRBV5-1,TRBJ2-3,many,CASSLGASTDTQYF,TGCGCCAGCAGCTTAGGGGCTAGCACAGATACGCAGTATTTT
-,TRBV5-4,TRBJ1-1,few,CASSVVGVGTEAFF,TGTGCCAGCAGCGTAGTCGGTGTAGGCACTGAAGCTTTCTTT
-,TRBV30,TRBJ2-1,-,CAWSASPDLYNEQFF,TGTGCCTGGAGTGCGAGTCCGGACCTTTACAATGAGCAGTTCTTC
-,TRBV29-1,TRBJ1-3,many,CSVKRPASGNTIYF,TGCAGCGTTAAACGGCCCGCATCGGGAAACACCATATATTTT
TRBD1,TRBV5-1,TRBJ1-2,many,CASQMTGGDYGYTF,TGCGCCAGCCAAATGACAGGGGGCGACTATGGCTACACCTTC
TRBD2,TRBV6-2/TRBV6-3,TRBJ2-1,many,CASTLSGRPNNEQFF,TGTGCCAGCACACTAAGCGGGAGGCCCAACAATGAGCAGTTCTTC
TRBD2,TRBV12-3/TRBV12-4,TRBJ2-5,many,CASALGGGQTQYF,TGTGCCAGCGCCCTGGGCGGGGGGCAGACCCAGTACTTC
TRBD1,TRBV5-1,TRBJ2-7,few,CASSYIDRGSYEQYF,TGCGCCAGCAGCTACATAGACAGGGGCTCCTACGAGCAGTACTTC
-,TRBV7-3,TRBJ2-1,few,CASSLTTFNEQFF,TGTGCCAGCAGCCTGACTACTTTCAATGAGCAGTTCTTC
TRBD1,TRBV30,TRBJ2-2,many,CAWARGQLNTNTGELFF,TGTGCCTGGGCCCGGGGACAGCTCAACACGAACACCGGGGAGCTGTTTTTT
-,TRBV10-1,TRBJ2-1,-,CASSEMRDPNEQFF,TGCGCCAGCAGTGAGATGAGGGATCCGAACGAGCAGTTCTTC
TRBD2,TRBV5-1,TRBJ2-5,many,CASSLMAGGPGETQYF,TGCGCCAGCAGCTTAATGGCGGGAGGGCCGGGAGAGACCCAGTACTTC
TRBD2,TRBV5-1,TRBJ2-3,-,CASSLLGSGSDTQYF,TGCGCCAGCAGCTTGTTGGGTAGCGGGAGTGATACGCAGTATTTT
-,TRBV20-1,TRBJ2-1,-,CSAIASVQYNEQFF,TGCAGTGCTATCGCTAGCGTTCAATACAATGAGCAGTTCTTC
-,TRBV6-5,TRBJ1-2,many,CASRQGGYGYTF,TGTGCCAGCAGACAGGGAGGTTACGGCTACACCTTC
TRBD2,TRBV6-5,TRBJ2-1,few,CASSYAGESYNEQFF,TGTGCCAGCAGTTACGCGGGGGAATCCTACAATGAGCAGTTCTTC
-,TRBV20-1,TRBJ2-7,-,CSARTAPLYEQYF,TGCAGTGCTCGGACAGCACCACTCTACGAGCAGTACTTC